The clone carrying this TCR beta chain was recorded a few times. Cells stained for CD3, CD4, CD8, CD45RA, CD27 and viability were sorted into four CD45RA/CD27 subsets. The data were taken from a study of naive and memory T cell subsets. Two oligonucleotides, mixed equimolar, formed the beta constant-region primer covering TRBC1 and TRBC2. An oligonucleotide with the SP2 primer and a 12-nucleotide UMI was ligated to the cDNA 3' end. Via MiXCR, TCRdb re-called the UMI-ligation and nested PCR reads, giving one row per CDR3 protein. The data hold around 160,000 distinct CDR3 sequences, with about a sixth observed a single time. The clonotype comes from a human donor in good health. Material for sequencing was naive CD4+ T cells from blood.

CDR3 in amino acids: CASTPGAAGDEKLFF. DNA for the CDR3: TGTGCCAGCACCCCCGGGGCAGCAGGCGATGAAAAACTGTTTTTT. The chain employs TRBV28 and TRBJ1-4; maybe TRBD1 (5 bases). Germline CDR1 reads MDHEN; CDR2 reads SYDVKM. Trimming cost V 7 bases and J 6 bases, with 18 bases left between them. The CDR3 sequence is 15 residues long.